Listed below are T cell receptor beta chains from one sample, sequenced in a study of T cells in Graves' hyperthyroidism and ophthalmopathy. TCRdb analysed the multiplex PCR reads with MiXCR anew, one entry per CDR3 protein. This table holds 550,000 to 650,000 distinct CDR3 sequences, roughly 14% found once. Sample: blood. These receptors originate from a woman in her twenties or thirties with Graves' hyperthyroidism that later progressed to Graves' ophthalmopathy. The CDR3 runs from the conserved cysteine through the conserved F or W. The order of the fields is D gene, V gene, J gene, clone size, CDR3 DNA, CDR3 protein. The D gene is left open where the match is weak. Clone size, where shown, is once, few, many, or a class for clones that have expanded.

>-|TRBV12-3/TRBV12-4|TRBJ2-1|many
TGTGCCAGCAGTTTGGAGCAGGGGGGCTACAATGAGCAGTTCTTC
CASSLEQGGYNEQFF
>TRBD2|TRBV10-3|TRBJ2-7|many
TGTGCCATCACTCGGGCTAGCGGGATCAACGAGCAGTACTTC
CAITRASGINEQYF
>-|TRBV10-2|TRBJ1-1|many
TGCGCCAGCAGTGAGGGGTCGTACGCGGTCGTCTTCTTT
CASSEGSYAVVFF
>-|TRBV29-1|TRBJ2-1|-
TGCAGCGTTGATAGCGGTAGACACGGGGTTGAGCAGTTCTTC
CSVDSGRHGVEQFF
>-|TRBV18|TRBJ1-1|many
TGTGCCAGCTCACCAATAAATCAGGACCCTGAAGCTTTCTTT
CASSPINQDPEAFF
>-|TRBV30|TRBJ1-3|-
TGTGCCTCACAGGATGCAGGAAACACCATATATTTT
CASQDAGNTIYF
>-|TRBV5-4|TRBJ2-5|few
TGTGCCAGCAGCTTGGACTTGAGAGGATTACAAGAGACCCAGTACTTC
CASSLDLRGLQETQYF
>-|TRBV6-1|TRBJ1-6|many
TGTGCCAGCAACCTACTACAGGGTAATAGATCACCCCTCCACTTT
CASNLLQGNRSPLHF
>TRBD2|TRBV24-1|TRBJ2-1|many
TGTGCCACCAGTGACATGAGCGGGGGGGCCCATCACAATGAGCAGTTCTTC
CATSDMSGGAHHNEQFF
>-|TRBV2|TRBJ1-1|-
TGTGCCAGCTCCCCAACAGGCTTGAGCACTGAAGCTTTCTTT
CASSPTGLSTEAFF
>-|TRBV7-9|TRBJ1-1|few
TGTGCCAGCACCACGACAGAGAACACTGAAGCTTTCTTT
CASTTTENTEAFF
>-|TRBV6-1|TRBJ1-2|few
TGTGCCAGCAGATCAGCGAATGGCTACACCTTC
CASRSANGYTF
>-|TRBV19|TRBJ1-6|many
TGTGCCAGCAAGAGGAGCGCCTATAATTCACCCCTCCACTTT
CASKRSAYNSPLHF
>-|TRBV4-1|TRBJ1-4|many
TGCGCCAGCAGCCAAGTAACTGAAAAACTGTTTTTT
CASSQVTEKLFF
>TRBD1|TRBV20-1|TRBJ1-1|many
TGCAGTGCTGGTGAACAGGGGGTGGGCACTGAAGCTTTCTTT
CSAGEQGVGTEAFF
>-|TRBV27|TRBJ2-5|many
TGTGCCAGTGCCGACGGAGAGACCCAGTACTTC
CASADGETQYF
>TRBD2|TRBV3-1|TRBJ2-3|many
TGTGCCAGCAGCCAAGAGGGAGGGCCCCCAGATACGCAGTATTTT
CASSQEGGPPDTQYF
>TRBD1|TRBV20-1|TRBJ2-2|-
TGCAGTGCCGAGACAGGGGGCGCGTTAGGGGAGCTGTTTTTT
CSAETGGALGELFF
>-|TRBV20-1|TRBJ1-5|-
TGCAGTGCCACAGATAGCAATCAGCCCCAGCATTTT
CSATDSNQPQHF
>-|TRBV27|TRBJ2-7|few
TGTGCCAGTCGCGGGACAACCTACTACGAGCAGTACTTC
CASRGTTYYEQYF
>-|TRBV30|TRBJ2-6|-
TGTGCCTGCCGAGGCAGGCCCTCTGGGGCCAACGTCCTGACTTTC
CACRGRPSGANVLTF
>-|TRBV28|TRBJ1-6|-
TGTGCCAGCATGGCGGGTTCTATAATTCCAGCCCTCCACTTT
CASMAGSIIPALHF
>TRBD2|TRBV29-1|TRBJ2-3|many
TGCAGCGTTGGAGGGACTAGCGGGAGCCCAAGCACAGATACGCAGTATTTT
CSVGGTSGSPSTDTQYF
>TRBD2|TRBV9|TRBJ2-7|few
TGTGCCAGCAATGGGGACTACCCGACCAACGAGCAGTACTTC
CASNGDYPTNEQYF
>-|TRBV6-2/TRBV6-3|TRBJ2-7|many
TGTGCCAGCAGTTACGTTTGGGACACTGCCTACGAGCAGTACTTC
CASSYVWDTAYEQYF
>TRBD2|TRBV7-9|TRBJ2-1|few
TGTGCCAGCAGCTCACTAGCGGGAGGCCGGGCTGAGCAGTTCTTC
CASSSLAGGRAEQFF
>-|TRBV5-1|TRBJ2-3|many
TGCGCCAGCAGCTTGGCTGACAGGACAGATACGCAGTATTTT
CASSLADRTDTQYF
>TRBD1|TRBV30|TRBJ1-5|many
TGTGCCTGGAGTTTCGGACAGGGGGCTCGTCAGCCCCAGCATTTT
CAWSFGQGARQPQHF
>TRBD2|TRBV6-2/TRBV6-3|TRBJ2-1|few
TGTGCCAGCAGTTCGCTTCGGGAGGCCTCCCCCTTATGGCAGTTCTTC
CASSSLREASPLWQFF
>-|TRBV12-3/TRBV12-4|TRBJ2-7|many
TGTGCCAGCAGTTTGCGACAGACGTACGAGCAGTACTTC
CASSLRQTYEQYF